Sequencing of this T cell receptor beta chain was carried out in a study of cytomegalovirus exposure and HLA in healthy donors. Overall study results and limits: A later look showed TCR association rates differing by HLA locus, highest for DRB1 and lowest for HLA-C.

In the PCR, 60 Vbeta and 13 Jbeta primers were used. Profiling relied on immunoSEQ multiplex PCR, and the TCRdb table lists in-frame clones only, not all of them. The table records over 85,000 clones, around 76% of them present only once. Each donor's status was that of a healthy bone marrow donor. CDR1 and CDR2 (germline): SGHVS, FNYEAQ. CDR3 size: 15 residues. Trimming left V 1 base short and J 0 bases short, with 9 bases between. About this clone itself: Its antigen remains unknown.

The sample taken for sequencing was PBMCs. This receptor was identified in a man aged 25 to 40 in good health and CMV-seropositive. J is TRBJ1-1 and V is TRBV7-6; D ambiguous. As DNA, the CDR3 is TGTGCCAGCAGCTTAGGACCAGGCGTGAACACTGAAGCTTTCTTT. Translation gives CASSLGPGVNTEAFF.